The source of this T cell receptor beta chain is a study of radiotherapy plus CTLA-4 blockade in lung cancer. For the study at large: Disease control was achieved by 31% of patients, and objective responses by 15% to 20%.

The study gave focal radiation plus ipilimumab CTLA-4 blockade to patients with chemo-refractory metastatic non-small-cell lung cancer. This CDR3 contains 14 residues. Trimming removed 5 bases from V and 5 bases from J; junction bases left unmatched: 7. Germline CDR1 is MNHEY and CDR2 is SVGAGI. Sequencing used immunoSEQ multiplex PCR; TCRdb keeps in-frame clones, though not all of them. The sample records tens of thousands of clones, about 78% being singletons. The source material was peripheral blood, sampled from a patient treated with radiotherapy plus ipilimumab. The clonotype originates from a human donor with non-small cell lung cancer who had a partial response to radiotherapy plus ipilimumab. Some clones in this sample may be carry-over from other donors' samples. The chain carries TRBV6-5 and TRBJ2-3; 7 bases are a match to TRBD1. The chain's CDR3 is CASSLRQGLDTQYF. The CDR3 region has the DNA TGTGCCAGCAGTCTAAGACAGGGCTTAGATACGCAGTATTTT.